The sequence of this T cell receptor beta chain was determined in a study of CD8 T cells in Susac syndrome. Reverse transcription used roughly 0.5 to 1 ug RNA and random hexamers. Amplification of TCR beta CDR3 was carried out by immunoSEQ multiplex PCR, which covered 54 Vbeta and 13 Jbeta segments. Using its own MiXCR run on the immunoSEQ multiplex PCR reads, TCRdb lists one record per CDR3 protein. The sample lists approximately 190,000 distinct CDR3 sequences; approximately 96% were seen once. Germline V gene lookup returns CDR1 GTSNPN and CDR2 SVGIG (reference sequence). Trimming cost V 2 bases and J 1 base, with 8 bases left between them. This CDR3 region has 14 residues.

The sequenced sample consisted of CD4+ T cells from PBMCs. The chain carries TRBV30 and TRBJ2-2, with D possibly being TRBD1 (6 bases). The receptor comes from a human donor with Susac syndrome. Written as DNA, the CDR3 is TGTGCCTGGAGTCAGACAGGGAACACCGGGGAGCTGTTTTTT. It yields the protein CAWSQTGNTGELFF.